The 14 T cell receptor beta chains reported below all come from one sample, sequenced in a study of CD8 T cells in ankylosing spondylitis. TCRdb reanalysed the 5' RACE reads using MiXCR and keeps one entry per CDR3 protein. The table shows some 800,000 distinct CDR3 sequences, with about 11% occurring only once. These receptors' targets are unknown. Findings and caveats of the study: For ankylosing spondylitis blood, a TCR beta motif of several highly homologous variants appeared characteristic.

The sequenced material came from blood, either unsorted or a sorted T cell fraction (not recorded which). All receptors come from a male donor with ankylosing spondylitis.

Only a few counts were recorded for this clonotype. The chain combines TRBV15 with TRBJ1-5; weak D call: TRBD1 (5 bases). Germline V lookup: CDR1 LNHNV, CDR2 YYDKDF (reference sequence). Between the trimmed V and J ends, which lost 11 bases and 0 bases, there was a span of 17 bases. The CDR3 covers 15 residues. The CDR3 loop reads CASRQGTYSNQPQHF. CDR3 in DNA: TGTGCCTCGAGGCAGGGAACCTATAGCAATCAGCCCCAGCATTTT.

The V gene is TRBV20-1, the J gene TRBJ2-7, with D perhaps TRBD1 or TRBD2 (6 bases each). This CDR3 has 14 residues. Per germline, CDR1 DFQATT and CDR2 SNEGSKA (reference sequence). The V end lost 6 bases, the J end lost 2 bases, and 17 bases lay between the germline ends. The CDR3 DNA sequence: TGCAGTGCCAGCGGGTCAGGGGCCCCCTACGAGCAGTACTTC. It specifies CSASGSGAPYEQYF.

This clonotype was detected many times. CDR3 coding DNA: TGCAGTGTGAAGTACGGGACTAGCGGTTCCTACGAGCAGTACTTC. As protein: CSVKYGTSGSYEQYF. This rearrangement joins TRBV20-1 to TRBJ2-7, with TRBD2 matching over 11 bases. The J segment lost 1 base and the V segment lost 7 bases, leaving 9 bases of the junction unmatched. The CDR3 contains 15 residues. CDR1 and CDR2 (germline): DFQATT, SNEGSKA (reference sequence).

This clonotype came up a few times. This chain uses TRBV30 with TRBJ1-2; 8 nucleotides line up with TRBD1. The CDR3 runs 13 residues. From germline, CDR1 is GTSNPN and CDR2 SVGIG (reference sequence). The J segment lost 4 bases and the V segment lost 8 bases, leaving 9 bases of the junction unmatched. The CDR3 coding sequence is TGTGCCCACGAAGGACAGGGACTCTATGGCTACACCTTC. It codes for CAHEGQGLYGYTF.

This clonotype was seen many times. The J gene is TRBJ2-6, the V gene TRBV5-5; no clear D. Trimming pared 5 bases from V and 0 bases from J, leaving 12 bases between. There are 16 residues in the CDR3. CDR1 is SGHKS and CDR2 is YYEKEE in the germline V gene (reference sequence). CDR3: CASRLAQSSGANVLTF. CDR3 nucleotides: TGTGCCAGCAGACTGGCCCAGAGCTCTGGGGCCAACGTCCTGACTTTC. The full variable domain, completed using reference TRBV5-5 and TRBJ2-6, is DAGVTQSPTHLIKTRGQQVTLRCSPISGHKSVSWYQQVLGQGPQFIFQYYEKEERGRGNFPDRFSARQFPNYSSELNVNALLLGDSALYLCASRLAQSSGANVLTFGAGSRLTVL.

This clonotype occurred a few times. V gene TRBV20-1 combines with J gene TRBJ2-2; D is possibly TRBD2 (7 bases). Looked up from germline, CDR1 is DFQATT and CDR2 is SNEGSKA (reference sequence). This CDR3 spans 15 amino acids. The ends were cut back, 0 bases at V and 7 bases at J, with 15 bases in the middle. The CDR3 sequence: CSARDNGGLGGELFF. The CDR3 DNA reads TGCAGTGCTAGAGATAACGGGGGGCTCGGCGGGGAGCTGTTTTTT.

This clonotype was observed a few times. The gene calls are TRBV3-1 and TRBJ1-5; TRBD1 matches at 8 bases. Germline loops: CDR1 LGHDT, CDR2 YNNKEL (reference sequence). V lost 4 bases and J lost 16; bases outside the gene matches: 12. There are 13 residues in the CDR3. The CDR3 here is CASSLGQGPWLHF. The CDR3 region has the DNA TGTGCCAGCAGCCTCGGACAGGGCCCGTGGCTCCATTTT.

The chain's CDR3 is CASIRDRTYNEQFF. CDR3 DNA sequence: TGTGCCAGCATTCGGGACAGGACATACAATGAGCAGTTCTTC. This sequence joins TRBV27 and TRBJ2-1; 8 positions match TRBD1. There are 14 residues in the CDR3. In germline, CDR1 is MNHEY, CDR2 SMNVEV (reference sequence). The V gene end was trimmed by 7 bases and the J gene end by 4 bases; junction bases not matched to a gene: 6.

The V and J genes are TRBV20-1 and TRBJ1-2; tentative D call: TRBD1 (5 bases). From germline, CDR1 is DFQATT and CDR2 SNEGSKA (reference sequence). V was shortened by 1 base and J by 3 bases, with 9 bases between the two germline ends. The CDR3 length is 13 residues. The CDR3 region is CSARGGGHYGYTF. The CDR3 bases are TGCAGTGCTAGAGGTGGGGGTCACTATGGCTACACCTTC.

In this sample, this clonotype turned up a few times. V and J are TRBV5-6 and TRBJ1-1, with D perhaps TRBD1 (6 bases). Germline CDR1 reads SGHDT; CDR2 reads YYEEEE. Trimming shortened V by 4 bases and J by 0 bases, and 19 bases separated the two germline ends. CDR3 length: 17 amino acids. DNA of the CDR3: TGTGCCAGCAGCCGAACAGGGACTCCCGTAATGAACACTGAAGCTTTCTTT. Its translation is CASSRTGTPVMNTEAFF.

The chain joins TRBV5-1 to TRBJ2-2, with a weak D call TRBD1 (5 bases). The V gene lost 0 bases and the J gene lost 3 bases, with 6 bases spanning the gap. There are 14 residues in the CDR3. Germline loops: CDR1 SGHRS, CDR2 YFSETQ. CDR3 amino acids: CASSLGQYTGELFF. CDR3 sequence (DNA): TGCGCCAGCAGCTTGGGACAGTACACCGGGGAGCTGTTTTTT. Using reference TRBV5-1 and TRBJ2-2 for the parts outside the CDR3, the full variable domain is KAGVTQTPRYLIKTRGQQVTLSCSPISGHRSVSWYQQTPGQGLQFLFEYFSETQRNKGNFPGRFSGRQFSNSRSEMNVSTLELGDSALYLCASSLGQYTGELFFGEGSRLTVL.

V gene TRBV5-1 combines with J gene TRBJ2-3; D may be TRBD1 (6 bases). Trimming shortened V by 4 bases and J by 2 bases, and 17 bases separated the two germline ends. Germline values: CDR1 SGHRS, CDR2 YFSETQ. This CDR3 has 16 residues. CDR3 bases: TGCGCCAGCAGCCGTGAGGACAGAGGAGACACAGATACGCAGTATTTT. Its protein is CASSREDRGDTDTQYF.

This chain uses TRBV20-1 with TRBJ2-5; D not resolved. Germline values: CDR1 DFQATT, CDR2 SNEGSKA (reference sequence). The CDR3 loop spans 13 amino acids. V was cut by 5 bases and J by 6 bases, with 16 bases left in between. The DNA for the CDR3 is TGCAGTGCTTTAGGTCGCCACCTGAAGACCCAGTACTTC. Residues: CSALGRHLKTQYF.

The rearrangement uses TRBV28 and TRBJ1-2; 7 bases are shared with TRBD1. From germline, CDR1 is MDHEN and CDR2 SYDVKM. Losses at the gene ends were 6 bases for V and 7 bases for J; bases not matched to a gene: 14. The CDR3 runs to 15 residues. For the CDR3, the DNA is TGTGCCAGCAGCCAACCGACAGGGCTCCAGGGTGGCTACACCTTC. The encoded protein is CASSQPTGLQGGYTF.